In its sample, the clone carrying this T cell receptor (beta chain) was seen once. TCRdb's table, derived via immunoSEQ multiplex PCR, lists solely in-frame clones and lacks some. Seen here are over a million clones, about 74% observed once, and the top ten hold about 1.5%. V shed 5 bases, J shed 0 bases, and the junction held 10 bases outside the gene matches. This CDR3 is 18 amino acids long. CDR1 is MDHEN and CDR2 is SYDVKM in the germline V gene. This sample was included in a study of shared clonotypes between healthy human individuals. The TCR originated in a young man in good health. V is TRBV28 and J is TRBJ2-3, with 11 nucleotides matching TRBD2. Sequencing was done on a sample of memory CD4+ T cells sorted from blood. Stated subset: CD45RA-negative fraction. CDR3 nucleotide sequence: TGTGCCAGCAGTCCGTTAATGGGACTAGCGGCTAGCACAGATACGCAGTATTTT. This gives the protein CASSPLMGLAASTDTQYF.